This T cell receptor (beta chain) was observed in a study of control samples from healthy donors and cancer patients. V lost 7 bases and J lost 1; bases outside the gene matches: 6. The germline CDR1 and CDR2 sequences are LNHDA and SQIVND (reference sequence). This CDR3 comprises 15 residues. This table comes from immunoSEQ multiplex PCR, and its TCRdb copy is limited to in-frame clones, with some not included. The sample includes tens of thousands of clones, approximately 90% of them seen just once. V gene TRBV19 combines with J gene TRBJ2-5; 10 nucleotides line up with TRBD2. Sequenced input: blood. The receptor comes from a woman in her 70s in good health. CDR3 protein: CASTRTSGFQETQYF. CDR3 sequence (DNA): TGTGCCAGTACCCGGACTAGCGGATTCCAAGAGACCCAGTACTTC.